This entry lists 10 T cell receptor beta chains sequenced from one sample in a study of cytomegalovirus exposure and HLA in healthy donors. Here immunoSEQ multiplex PCR was the method, and the copy in TCRdb shows in-frame clones only, minus some. The sample includes about 60,000 clones, about 92% of them seen just once. Sequencing was performed on PBMCs. The receptor set was obtained from a man aged 18 to 29 in good health and CMV-seronegative.

The chain employs TRBV9 and TRBJ2-3; no clear D. Trimming took 0 bases from V and 1 from J, leaving 6 bases between them. Per the germline V gene, CDR1 is SGDLS and CDR2 is YYNGEE. CDR3 length equals 14 residues. CDR3 protein: CASSVASGTDTQYF. CDR3 bases: TGTGCCAGCAGCGTAGCGTCTGGCACAGATACGCAGTATTTT.

The chain carries TRBV7-8 and TRBJ2-7, with 7 bases matching TRBD2. This CDR3 spans 15 amino acids. V shed 8 bases and J 2 bases; nucleotides not matched to a gene: 12. From germline, CDR1 is SGHVS and CDR2 FQNEAQ. CDR3 region: CASSAQKGTTYEQYF. The CDR3 DNA follows: TGTGCCAGCTCAGCCCAAAAGGGGACTACCTACGAGCAGTACTTC.

This sequence joins TRBV5-6 and TRBJ2-7, with TRBD2 as a possible D gene (6 bases). CDR1 is SGHDT and CDR2 is YYEEEE in the germline V gene. With 0 bases removed from V and 8 bases from J, the gap between germline ends came to 15 bases. This CDR3 region has 14 residues. The CDR3 sequence: CASSLGVPAGKQYF. CDR3 nucleotides: TGTGCCAGCAGCTTGGGGGTCCCCGCGGGGAAGCAGTACTTC. The whole variable domain, filled in from reference TRBV5-6 and TRBJ2-7, reads DAGVTQSPTHLIKTRGQQVTLRCSPKSGHDTVSWYQQALGQGPQFIFQYYEEEERQRGNFPDRFSGHQFPNYSSELNVNALLLGDSALYLCASSLGVPAGKQYFGPGTRLTVT.

The chain recombines TRBV5-4 with TRBJ2-2; maybe TRBD1 (6 bases). The CDR3 runs to 16 residues. V lost 5 bases and J 2 bases, leaving 16 bases between the germline ends. Germline V CDR1 and CDR2: SGHNT, YYREEE (reference sequence). The CDR3 DNA follows: TGTGCCAGCAGTCGAACCGGGACACTTAACACCGGGGAGCTGTTTTTT. It specifies CASSRTGTLNTGELFF.

The chain combines TRBV30 with TRBJ2-7; possibly TRBD1 for D (5 bases). The CDR3 runs to 12 residues. CDR1 is GTSNPN and CDR2 is SVGIG in the germline V gene (reference sequence). V was cut by 2 bases and J by 7 bases, with 12 bases left in between. The CDR3 nucleotides read TGTGCCTGGAGTATCAGGGTGGGAGAGCAGTACTTC. It translates to CAWSIRVGEQYF.

V and J are TRBV21-1 and TRBJ2-2; TRBD1, the table's D call, was not compared with the DNA. TRBV21-1 is shown as a pseudogene. This CDR3 contains 16 residues. CDR3 nucleotide sequence: TGTGCCAGCAGCAACCCCGGACAGCCAAACACCGGGGAGCTGTTTTTT. Translated, it gives CASSNPGQPNTGELFF.

The rearrangement uses TRBV5-6 and TRBJ1-1; TRBD1 matches 7 bases. V lost 3 bases and J lost 3; bases outside the gene matches: 11. The CDR3 has 16 residues. Per the germline V gene, CDR1 is SGHDT and CDR2 is YYEEEE. CDR3 nucleotides: TGTGCCAGCAGCTCGCTACAGGGGCGGGGTCACACTGAAGCTTTCTTT. Translation gives CASSSLQGRGHTEAFF.

This chain connects TRBV6-6 to TRBJ2-7, with a possible D match to TRBD2 (6 bases). The V and J ends lost 5 bases and 3 bases respectively, with 17 bases between them. Germline values: CDR1 MNHNY, CDR2 SVGAGI (reference sequence). The CDR3 is 15 amino acids. CDR3 nucleotide sequence: TGTGCCAGCAGTCCACACTCGACTAGGAACTACGAGCAGTACTTC. Amino acids: CASSPHSTRNYEQYF.

J is TRBJ2-7 and V is TRBV6-5; 8 nucleotides align to TRBD2. This CDR3 spans 15 amino acids. Germline lookup yields CDR1 MNHEY and CDR2 SVGAGI. J lost 4 bases, V lost 5 bases, and 10 bases had no gene match. In DNA, the CDR3 is TGTGCCAGCAGTCCGGGAGGGCGAAGGGGGTACGAGCAGTACTTC. This gives the protein CASSPGGRRGYEQYF.

The chain is built from TRBV6-5 and TRBJ2-1; TRBD1 matches 10 bases. This CDR3 has 15 residues. After removal of 0 bases from V and 6 bases from J, the junction contained 2 bases not matched to a gene. Per germline, CDR1 MNHEY and CDR2 SVGAGI. The CDR3 nucleotides are TGTGCCAGCAGTTACTCCGGGACAGGGGTCAATGAGCAGTTCTTC. Protein: CASSYSGTGVNEQFF.